What follows are 32 T cell receptor beta chains derived from one specimen sequenced in a study of beta chain features in type 1 diabetes. Study-wide points: Shortening that was moderate but significant affected the TCRB CDR3s of Type 1 diabetes patients in all four CD4+ subsets.

Expressed TCRB transcripts got sequenced, as all isolated RNA was reverse transcribed. Sequencing was performed with immunoSEQ multiplex PCR; in TCRdb, only in-frame clones are kept and a portion is missing. The table has 300,000 or so clones, 7% to 10% seen once. Their specific antigens are unknown. Sequenced sample: central memory CD4+ T cells from blood. These receptors originate from a man aged 25-40 years with type 1 diabetes.

Only a few counts were recorded for this clone. The CDR3 protein is CASSLTGSGEQYF. The CDR3 DNA follows: TGTGCCAGCAGCTTGACAGGGTCGGGTGAGCAGTACTTC. The V and J genes are TRBV7-2 and TRBJ2-7; 7 bases are a match to TRBD1. The germline gives CDR1 SGHTA, CDR2 FQGNSA. This CDR3 contains 13 residues. V shed 3 bases, J shed 7 bases, and the junction held 6 bases outside the gene matches.

Remarks on this clone: A junction end diverges from the germline sequence, so it may reflect a read error. The chain joins TRBV9 to TRBJ1-2; D is possibly TRBD1 (6 bases). The CDR3 is 12 amino acids. Germline V gene sequence: CDR1 SGDLS, CDR2 YYNGEE. The CDR3 here is CASSPWEGQGPF. The CDR3 nucleotides are TGTGCCAGCAGCCCCTGGGAGGGGCAGGGGCCCTTC.

The CDR3 sequence is CASSLGLGTGINTGELFF. CDR3 nucleotides: TGTGCCAGCAGCTTAGGACTCGGGACAGGGATTAACACCGGGGAGCTGTTTTTT. This rearrangement joins TRBV11-2 to TRBJ2-2, with 9 bases that match TRBD1. The CDR3 length is 18 residues. The V gene end was trimmed by 1 base and the J gene end by 2 bases; junction bases not matched to a gene: 8. The germline CDR1 and CDR2 sequences are SGHAT and FQNNGV. Combining the CDR3 with reference TRBV11-2 and TRBJ2-2 gives the whole variable domain EAGVAQSPRYKIIEKRQSVAFWCNPISGHATLYWYQQILGQGPKLLIQFQNNGVVDDSQLPKDRFSAERLKGVDSTLKIQPAKLEDSAVYLCASSLGLGTGINTGELFFGEGSRLTVL.

This CDR3 reads CASSYDYQHTNEQFF. Here the CDR3 DNA reads TGTGCCAGCAGTTACGACTACCAACATACCAATGAGCAGTTCTTC. The chain recombines TRBV6-5 with TRBJ2-1, with D possibly TRBD2 on 5 matching bases. The CDR3 has 15 residues. V shed 2 bases and J shed 6 bases, with 14 bases lying between them. The germline V gene has CDR1 MNHEY and CDR2 SVGAGI.

This clone was detected only a few times. The chain employs TRBV2 and TRBJ2-2; D is uncertain. Trimming took off 1 base at V and 6 bases at J, with 3 bases between the two ends. Germline loops: CDR1 SNHLY, CDR2 FYNNEI. The CDR3 sequence is 12 residues long. CDR3 sequence reads: CASSEVPGELFF. The CDR3 coding sequence is TGTGCCAGCAGTGAAGTACCCGGGGAGCTGTTTTTT.

Ten or more counts support this clone. The chain has TRBV10-3 and TRBJ1-2, with D possibly matching TRBD1 (5 bases). The CDR3 runs to 16 residues. Germline V CDR1 and CDR2: ENHRY, SYGVKD. Trimming took off 0 bases at V and 0 bases at J, with 11 bases between the two ends. Here the CDR3 DNA reads TGTGCCATCAGTGAGTCGTCCGGGGCCACTAACTATGGCTACACCTTC. Protein sequence: CAISESSGATNYGYTF.

This clone has only a few counts. The chain combines TRBV7-9 with TRBJ2-4; D remains ambiguous. Trimming removed 3 bases at V and 12 bases at J, with 9 bases between. Germline CDR1 reads SEHNR; CDR2 reads FQNEAQ (reference sequence). The CDR3 is made up of 11 amino acids. The CDR3 region has the DNA TGTGCCAGCAGCTTTAAGGTGGATCAGTACTTC. It yields the protein CASSFKVDQYF.

This chain joins TRBV21-1 and TRBJ1-6; the table assigns TRBD1, which was not confirmed against the DNA. TRBV21-1 constitutes a pseudogene. The CDR3 consists of 18 residues. The CDR3 bases are TGTGCCAGCAGCAAAATCGTTGATGACAGGGGTGCCTATTCACCCCTCCACTTT. Encoded protein: CASSKIVDDRGAYSPLHF.

V is TRBV7-9 and J is TRBJ2-7; a weak D match, TRBD1 (6 bases). The germline V gene encodes CDR1 SEHNR and CDR2 FQNEAQ (reference sequence). The CDR3 totals 16 residues. The germline V and J ends were trimmed by 3 bases and 7 bases, with 22 bases remaining between them. The CDR3 is CASSFRVTGTSNEQYF. CDR3 bases: TGTGCCAGCAGCTTTCGCGTCACAGGGACCTCTAATGAGCAGTACTTC.

Only a few counts were recorded for this clone. This sequence joins TRBV11-2 and TRBJ2-1, with D perhaps matching TRBD1 (5 bases). This CDR3 contains 15 residues. Germline assignment: CDR1 SGHAT and CDR2 FQNNGV. Trimming stripped 5 bases from V and 7 bases from J, with 18 bases between. The CDR3 DNA sequence: TGTGCCAGCAGCCGTATAGACAGAGTGGGGAATGAGCAGTTCTTC. Its translation is CASSRIDRVGNEQFF.

This sequence joins TRBV5-6 and TRBJ2-2; 7 bases map to TRBD1. V was clipped by 4 bases and J by 4 bases; unmatched bases: 7. This CDR3 region has 15 residues. Germline V gene data show CDR1 as SGHDT and CDR2 as YYEEEE. Here the CDR3 reads CASSPGAGGTGELFF. The CDR3 region has the DNA TGTGCCAGCAGCCCAGGGGCAGGGGGCACCGGGGAGCTGTTTTTT. The complete variable domain, with remaining parts taken from reference TRBV5-6 and TRBJ2-2, reads DAGVTQSPTHLIKTRGQQVTLRCSPKSGHDTVSWYQQALGQGPQFIFQYYEEEERQRGNFPDRFSGHQFPNYSSELNVNALLLGDSALYLCASSPGAGGTGELFFGEGSRLTVL.

Only a few counts were recorded for this clone. Other nucleotide sequences in the sample specify the same CDR3. This chain joins TRBV5-1 and TRBJ2-5; no clear D gene. The germline gives CDR1 SGHRS, CDR2 YFSETQ. Trimming removed 1 base from V and 5 bases from J, with 3 bases in between. This CDR3 spans 11 amino acids. The CDR3 here is CASSLSETQYF. The CDR3 DNA is TGCGCCAGCAGCTTGTCTGAGACCCAGTACTTC.

V is TRBV10-3 and J is TRBJ2-7, with 7 nucleotides matching TRBD1. This CDR3 region has 15 residues. Per germline, CDR1 ENHRY and CDR2 SYGVKD. The ends lost 3 bases at V and 3 bases at J; junction bases unmatched: 8. The CDR3 region has the DNA TGTGCCATCAGTGATTCAAGACAGGGAAACTACGAGCAGTACTTC. This codes for CAISDSRQGNYEQYF.

The rearrangement links TRBV4-3 to TRBJ2-7; perhaps TRBD2 as D (5 bases). This CDR3 has 14 residues. Deletions cut 1 base from V and 6 bases from J, with 13 bases between. From germline, CDR1 is LGHNA and CDR2 YSLEER. The CDR3: CASSQVARGLEQYF. The CDR3 DNA sequence: TGCGCCAGCAGCCAAGTCGCACGAGGACTCGAGCAGTACTTC.

This clone appeared many times. The CDR3 DNA sequence: TGTGCCAGCAGCTTGGAACAGGGGTTTAATTCACCCCTCCACTTT. Translated: CASSLEQGFNSPLHF. The chain recombines TRBV5-4 with TRBJ1-6; 7 nucleotides match TRBD1. Germline CDR1 SGHNT, CDR2 YYREEE (reference sequence). The CDR3 extends over 15 amino acids. J was trimmed by 6 bases and V by 0 bases; bases with no gene match: 3. Drawing the rest from reference TRBV5-4 and TRBJ1-6, the complete variable domain is ETGVTQSPTHLIKTRGQQVTLRCSSQSGHNTVSWYQQALGQGPQFIFQYYREEENGRGNFPPRFSGLQFPNYSSELNVNALELDDSALYLCASSLEQGFNSPLHFGNGTRLTVT.

The CDR3: CASSLQRTQYF. Written as DNA, the CDR3 is TGTGCCAGCAGCTTACAAAGGACCCAGTACTTC. J is TRBJ2-5 and V is TRBV11-2; D remains ambiguous. Trimming took 2 bases from V and 7 from J, leaving 5 bases between them. CDR1 is SGHAT, CDR2 FQNNGV, per germline. The CDR3 sequence is 11 residues long.

In this sample, this clone turned up a few times. This chain links TRBV30 with TRBJ1-5; tentatively, D is TRBD1 (5 bases). Germline V gives CDR1 GTSNPN, CDR2 SVGIG (reference sequence). V was cut by 2 bases and J by 3 bases, with 11 bases left in between. There are 14 residues in the CDR3. The CDR3 sequence is CAWSQGDFNQPQHF. The CDR3 DNA reads as TGTGCCTGGAGTCAAGGGGACTTCAATCAGCCCCAGCATTTT.

A few counts support this clone. The chain combines TRBV27 with TRBJ1-4, with TRBD1 matching over 8 bases. The J segment lost 8 bases and the V segment lost 7 bases, leaving 9 bases of the junction unmatched. This CDR3 region has 14 residues. Germline V CDR1 and CDR2: MNHEY, SMNVEV (reference sequence). The CDR3 DNA reads as TGTGCCAGCACCCGGACTGGGACAGGAGAAAAACTGTTTTTT. The encoded protein is CASTRTGTGEKLFF.

This clone was detected a few times. The chain carries TRBV30 and TRBJ1-1; no firm D call. Germline assignment: CDR1 GTSNPN and CDR2 SVGIG (reference sequence). Trimming took off 4 bases at V and 5 bases at J, with 5 bases between the two ends. The CDR3 contains 10 residues. For the CDR3, the DNA is TGTGCCTGGAAGGAAACTGAAGCTTTCTTT. Residues: CAWKETEAFF.

V is TRBV6-5 and J is TRBJ2-2; maybe TRBD1 (6 bases). V lost 4 bases and J 4 bases, leaving 16 bases between the germline ends. The CDR3 length is 16 residues. From germline, CDR1 is MNHEY and CDR2 SVGAGI. The CDR3 here is CASSLQGGDVTGELFF. The DNA of the CDR3 is TGTGCCAGCAGTTTACAGGGTGGAGACGTCACCGGGGAGCTGTTTTTT.

V is TRBV2 and J is TRBJ1-5; D is ambiguous. Per germline, CDR1 SNHLY and CDR2 FYNNEI. Trimming pared 11 bases from V and 3 bases from J, leaving 11 bases between. This CDR3 is 12 amino acids long. The DNA of the CDR3 is TGTGCCTCGGGAGGGTTCAATCAGCCCCAGCATTTT. This codes for CASGGFNQPQHF.

This clone was detected a few times. The V and J genes are TRBV2 and TRBJ2-3; D possibly uses TRBD1 or TRBD2 (6 bases each). The germline V gene encodes CDR1 SNHLY and CDR2 FYNNEI. The ends were cut back, 1 base at V and 3 bases at J, with 11 bases in the middle. CDR3 length equals 15 residues. CDR3 region: CASSEDGGPTDTQYF. The CDR3 coding sequence is TGTGCCAGCAGTGAAGACGGGGGCCCGACAGATACGCAGTATTTT.

The CDR3: CASSQTGSGGPKTQYF. The CDR3 DNA is TGTGCCAGCAGCCAGACCGGGAGCGGGGGGCCTAAGACCCAGTACTTC. The V call is TRBV7-8, the J call TRBJ2-5; 9 nucleotides align to TRBD2. Unmatched junction bases numbered 13, after V lost 5 bases and J lost 6 bases. Germline CDR1 SGHVS, CDR2 FQNEAQ. This CDR3 is built from 16 residues.

This clone was recorded only once. This sequence joins TRBV5-1 and TRBJ2-3; 9 bases are a match to TRBD1. The CDR3 runs 15 residues. Germline loops: CDR1 SGHRS, CDR2 YFSETQ. V was pared by 3 bases and J by 4 bases, with 6 bases of the junction left unmatched. CDR3 in amino acids: CASSWGDRVPDTQYF. The CDR3, as DNA: TGCGCCAGCAGCTGGGGGGACAGGGTGCCAGATACGCAGTATTTT. Full variable domain (missing parts from reference TRBV5-1 and TRBJ2-3): KAGVTQTPRYLIKTRGQQVTLSCSPISGHRSVSWYQQTPGQGLQFLFEYFSETQRNKGNFPGRFSGRQFSNSRSEMNVSTLELGDSALYLCASSWGDRVPDTQYFGPGTRLTVL.

This clone was seen a few times. V is TRBV2 and J is TRBJ1-5; D is ambiguous. This CDR3 spans 13 amino acids. Trimming left V 1 base short and J 3 bases short, with 4 bases between. Germline values: CDR1 SNHLY, CDR2 FYNNEI. In nucleotides, the CDR3 is TGTGCCAGCAGTGAAGATAACAATCAGCCCCAGCATTTT. Amino acids: CASSEDNNQPQHF.

This clone was seen a few times. The DNA of the CDR3 is TGCAGCGTCGCCGCCGGGACAGGGATGAATGGCTACACCTTC. This encodes CSVAAGTGMNGYTF. The chain has TRBV29-1 and TRBJ1-2, with 9 bases matching TRBD1. This CDR3 spans 14 amino acids. Germline loops: CDR1 SQVTM, CDR2 ANQGSEA. V lost 6 bases to trimming and J lost 6 bases; unmatched junction nucleotides: 11.

This clone has just a few counts. The V and J genes are TRBV6-4 and TRBJ1-1, with no clear D. The CDR3 totals 12 residues. Germline assignment: CDR1 MRHNA and CDR2 SNTAGT. V was cut by 6 bases and J by 10 bases, with 15 bases left in between. CDR3 coding DNA: TGTGCCAGCAGAGAAGCCTCTCGGAGAGCTTTCTTT. Protein sequence: CASREASRRAFF.

This clone came up a few times. The chain has TRBV28 and TRBJ1-2, with 10 bases identical to TRBD1. This CDR3 spans 14 amino acids. The ends lost 5 bases at V and 4 bases at J; junction bases unmatched: 4. Germline V gives CDR1 MDHEN, CDR2 SYDVKM. The CDR3 nucleotides read TGTGCCAGCAGTACCGGGACAGGGGTCTATGGCTACACCTTC. Translating it yields CASSTGTGVYGYTF.

This clone was picked up a small number of times. The gene calls are TRBV20-1 and TRBJ1-1; the match to TRBD1 covers 8 bases. Germline assignment: CDR1 DFQATT and CDR2 SNEGSKA (reference sequence). After removal of 6 bases from V and 7 bases from J, the junction contained 4 bases not matched to a gene. The CDR3 runs 11 residues. The DNA for the CDR3 is TGCAGTGCGCCTGACAGGGGTGAAGCTTTCTTT. This codes for CSAPDRGEAFF.

The V and J genes are TRBV5-1 and TRBJ2-5; D call uncertain. Germline-derived CDR1 and CDR2 are SGHRS and YFSETQ. The length of the CDR3 is 13 residues. V lost 2 bases, J lost 5 bases, and 10 bases lay in between. DNA of the CDR3: TGCGCCAGCAGCTTAATCGTCGGGGAGACCCAGTACTTC. It yields the protein CASSLIVGETQYF. The full variable domain, completed using reference TRBV5-1 and TRBJ2-5, is KAGVTQTPRYLIKTRGQQVTLSCSPISGHRSVSWYQQTPGQGLQFLFEYFSETQRNKGNFPGRFSGRQFSNSRSEMNVSTLELGDSALYLCASSLIVGETQYFGPGTRLLVL.

The sample holds a few counts of this clone. The chain employs TRBV29-1 and TRBJ2-7, with TRBD2 as a possible D gene (5 bases). Between the trimmed V and J ends, which lost 6 bases and 0 bases, there was a span of 6 bases. The V gene's germline CDR1 is SQVTM and CDR2 ANQGSEA. The CDR3 is made up of 11 amino acids. The CDR3 is CSVRDSYEQYF. CDR3 DNA sequence: TGCAGCGTGAGGGACTCCTACGAGCAGTACTTC.

Only a few counts were recorded for this clone. V and J are TRBV7-9 and TRBJ1-2, with D possibly matching TRBD1 (5 bases). Trimming removed 5 bases at V and 2 bases at J, with 15 bases between. The CDR3 runs to 15 residues. Germline V gene data show CDR1 as SEHNR and CDR2 as FQNEAQ (reference sequence). The CDR3 loop is CASSPGAALNYGYTF. For the CDR3, the DNA is TGTGCCAGCAGCCCCGGGGCAGCTTTGAACTATGGCTACACCTTC.